This record covers a single T cell receptor (beta chain). The antigen is not known. The sample belongs to a study of graft-versus-host responses after intestinal transplantation. Study as a whole: Tacrolimus plus steroids were given to all recipients for approximately three years, preceded by anti-thymocyte globulin induction.

In germline, CDR1 is SGHRS, CDR2 YFSETQ. The germline V and J ends were trimmed by 3 bases and 0 bases, with 10 bases remaining between them. This CDR3 is built from 15 residues. Study outcomes and limitations: Circulating GvH clone levels at their peak were associated with HvG declines (early post-transplant). GvH clonotypes were identified within recipient marrow, with a subset emerging first in ileum or blood. Allografts of patients with graft-donor T cell macrochimerism showed high graft-versus-host to host-versus-graft clone ratios.

Repertoires were generated with immunoSEQ multiplex PCR, while TCRdb's copy carries only in-frame clones and drops some. The data hold roughly 100,000 clones, with less than 90% observed a single time. Specimen: unstimulated CD4+ T cells sorted from spleen or lymph node cells, collected before intestinal transplant. The V call is TRBV5-1, the J call TRBJ2-1; D remains ambiguous. The source of this sequence is a human donor who received an intestinal transplant. CDR3: CASSSVWGSYNEQFF. The CDR3 coding sequence is TGCGCCAGCAGCTCAGTATGGGGCTCCTACAATGAGCAGTTCTTC. Full variable domain (missing parts from reference TRBV5-1 and TRBJ2-1): KAGVTQTPRYLIKTRGQQVTLSCSPISGHRSVSWYQQTPGQGLQFLFEYFSETQRNKGNFPGRFSGRQFSNSRSEMNVSTLELGDSALYLCASSSVWGSYNEQFFGPGTRLTVL.